This T cell receptor beta chain came from a study of cytomegalovirus exposure and HLA in healthy donors. At the level of the study: Both the 120 validation repertoires and the roughly 700 first-cohort repertoires used the same platform, as reported by a later analysis. The study, taken as a whole, reports: A few chains linked to CMV were shown in vitro to be specific for CMV antigens.

The donors were part of the roughly 120-subject validation cohort, which stood apart from the approximately 670-subject first cohort. Trimming removed 6 bases from V and 1 base from J, with 7 bases in between. CDR3 size: 13 residues. From germline, CDR1 is SQVTM and CDR2 ANQGSEA. Sequenced by immunoSEQ multiplex PCR; TCRdb stores in-frame clones only, minus some. The sample holds roughly 180,000 clones, more than 75% seen once. As concerns this clone: Its antigen is unidentified.

The sample consisted of PBMCs. The chain employs TRBV29-1 and TRBJ2-6; D is undetermined. The source of this sequence is a man younger than 30 in good health and CMV-seropositive. The CDR3 DNA sequence: TGCAGCGTGCAGAATTCTGGGGCCAACGTCCTGACTTTC. This gives the protein CSVQNSGANVLTF.